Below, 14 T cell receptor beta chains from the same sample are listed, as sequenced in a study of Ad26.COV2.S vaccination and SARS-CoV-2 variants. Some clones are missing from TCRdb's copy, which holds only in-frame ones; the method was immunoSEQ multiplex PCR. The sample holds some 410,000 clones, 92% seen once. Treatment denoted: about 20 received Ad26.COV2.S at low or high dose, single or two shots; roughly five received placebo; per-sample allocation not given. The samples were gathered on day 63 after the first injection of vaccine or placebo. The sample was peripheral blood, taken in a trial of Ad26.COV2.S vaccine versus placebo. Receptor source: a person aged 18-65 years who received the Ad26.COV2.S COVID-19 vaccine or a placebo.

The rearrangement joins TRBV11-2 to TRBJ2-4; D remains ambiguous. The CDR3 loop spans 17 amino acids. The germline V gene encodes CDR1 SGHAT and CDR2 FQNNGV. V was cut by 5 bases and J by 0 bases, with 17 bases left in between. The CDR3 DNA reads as TGTGCCAGCAGCGCACCAACCTTAAAACTAGCCAAAAACATTCAGTACTTC. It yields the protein CASSAPTLKLAKNIQYF.

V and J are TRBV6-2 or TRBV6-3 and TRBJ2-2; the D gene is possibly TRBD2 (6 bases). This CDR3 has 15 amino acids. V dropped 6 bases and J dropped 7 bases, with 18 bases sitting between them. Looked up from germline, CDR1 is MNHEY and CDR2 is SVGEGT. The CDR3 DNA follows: TGTGCCAGCAGCCCGCTCCGGGGGTTGGGCGGGGAGCTGTTTTTT. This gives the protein CASSPLRGLGGELFF.

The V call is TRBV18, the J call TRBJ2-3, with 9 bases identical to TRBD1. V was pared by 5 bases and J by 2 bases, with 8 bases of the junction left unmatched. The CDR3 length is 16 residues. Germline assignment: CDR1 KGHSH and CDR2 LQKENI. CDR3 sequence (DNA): TGTGCCAGCTCAACGCCGGGACAGGGCTTCACAGATACGCAGTATTTT. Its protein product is CASSTPGQGFTDTQYF.

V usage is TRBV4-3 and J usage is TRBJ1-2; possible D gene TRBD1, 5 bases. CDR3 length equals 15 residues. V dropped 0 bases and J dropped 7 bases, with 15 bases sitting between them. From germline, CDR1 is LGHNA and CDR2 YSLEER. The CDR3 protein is CASSQDRRVGRGYTF. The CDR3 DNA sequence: TGCGCCAGCAGCCAAGATCGCAGGGTTGGTCGTGGCTACACCTTC.

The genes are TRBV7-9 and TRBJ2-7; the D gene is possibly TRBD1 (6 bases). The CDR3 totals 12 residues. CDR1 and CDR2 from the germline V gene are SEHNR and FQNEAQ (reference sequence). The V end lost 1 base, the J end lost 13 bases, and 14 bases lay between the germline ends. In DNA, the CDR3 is TGTGCCAGCAGCTTAGGGGGTCAGGGGCCTTACTTC. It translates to CASSLGGQGPYF.

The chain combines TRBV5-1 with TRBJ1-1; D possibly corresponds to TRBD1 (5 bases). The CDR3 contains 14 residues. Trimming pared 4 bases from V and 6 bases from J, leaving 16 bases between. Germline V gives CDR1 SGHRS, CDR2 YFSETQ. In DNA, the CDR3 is TGCGCCAGCAGCACCCGCCCCGGAGGGGCTGAAGCTTTCTTT. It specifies CASSTRPGGAEAFF. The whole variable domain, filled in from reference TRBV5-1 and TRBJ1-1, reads KAGVTQTPRYLIKTRGQQVTLSCSPISGHRSVSWYQQTPGQGLQFLFEYFSETQRNKGNFPGRFSGRQFSNSRSEMNVSTLELGDSALYLCASSTRPGGAEAFFGQGTRLTVV.

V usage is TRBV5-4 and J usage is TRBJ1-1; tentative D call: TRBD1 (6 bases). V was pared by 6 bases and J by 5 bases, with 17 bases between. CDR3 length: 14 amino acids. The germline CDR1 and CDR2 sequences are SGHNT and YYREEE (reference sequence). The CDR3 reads CASTPKGGGTEAFF. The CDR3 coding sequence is TGTGCCAGCACCCCTAAAGGGGGAGGGACTGAAGCTTTCTTT.

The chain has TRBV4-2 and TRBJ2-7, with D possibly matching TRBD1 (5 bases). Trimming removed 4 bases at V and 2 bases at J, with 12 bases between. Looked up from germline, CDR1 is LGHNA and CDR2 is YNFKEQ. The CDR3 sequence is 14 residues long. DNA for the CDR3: TGTGCCAGCAGCCGCAATTTGGACACCTACGAGCAGTACTTC. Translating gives CASSRNLDTYEQYF.

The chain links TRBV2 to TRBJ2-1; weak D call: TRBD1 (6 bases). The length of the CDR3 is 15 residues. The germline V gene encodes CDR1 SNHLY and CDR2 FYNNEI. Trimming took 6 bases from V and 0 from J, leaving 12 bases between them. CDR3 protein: CASSPGQLSYNEQFF. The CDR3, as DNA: TGTGCCAGCAGCCCGGGACAACTCTCCTACAATGAGCAGTTCTTC.

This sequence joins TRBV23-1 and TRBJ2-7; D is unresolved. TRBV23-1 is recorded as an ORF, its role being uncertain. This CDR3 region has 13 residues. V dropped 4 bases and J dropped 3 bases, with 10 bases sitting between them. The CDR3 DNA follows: TGCGCCAGCAGTCCGCGTAACCGCTACGAGCAGTACTTC. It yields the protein CASSPRNRYEQYF.

The chain's CDR3 is CASSVVRAGAEAFF. The CDR3 nucleotides read TGTGCCAGCAGCGTAGTCAGGGCTGGCGCTGAAGCTTTCTTT. The V call is TRBV9, the J call TRBJ1-1, with D possibly TRBD1 on 5 matching bases. Germline CDR1 SGDLS, CDR2 YYNGEE. Trimming shortened V by 0 bases and J by 6 bases, and 12 bases separated the two germline ends. The CDR3 is 14 residues long.

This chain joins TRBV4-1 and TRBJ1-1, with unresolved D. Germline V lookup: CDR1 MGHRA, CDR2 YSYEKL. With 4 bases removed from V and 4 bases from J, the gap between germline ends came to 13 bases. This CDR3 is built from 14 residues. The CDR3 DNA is TGCGCCAGCAGCCTCTCTCAAGGGCCCACTGAAGCTTTCTTT. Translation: CASSLSQGPTEAFF.

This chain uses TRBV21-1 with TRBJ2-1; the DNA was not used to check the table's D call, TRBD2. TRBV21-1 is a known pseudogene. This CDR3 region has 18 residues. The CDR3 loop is CASSKVGLAGDQYNEQFF. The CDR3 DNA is TGTGCCAGCAGCAAAGTGGGGCTAGCGGGGGACCAATACAATGAGCAGTTCTTC.

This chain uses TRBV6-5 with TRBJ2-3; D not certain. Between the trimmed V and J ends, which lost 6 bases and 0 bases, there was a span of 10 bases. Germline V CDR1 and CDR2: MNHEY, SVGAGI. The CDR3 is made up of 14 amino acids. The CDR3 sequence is CASSPTASTDTQYF. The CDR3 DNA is TGTGCCAGCAGCCCGACTGCTAGCACAGATACGCAGTATTTT.